This record concerns one T cell receptor beta chain sequence. Its specificity is unknown. V shed 6 bases and J 5 bases; nucleotides not matched to a gene: 6. The germline V gene has CDR1 SNHLY and CDR2 FYNNEI. The CDR3 is 15 residues long. The sample belongs to a study of cytomegalovirus exposure and HLA in healthy donors. Generated by immunoSEQ multiplex PCR, the TCRdb table keeps only in-frame clones and is missing some. The sample lists about 110,000 clones, about 94% occurring once. Overall study results and limits: Listed as cytomegalovirus-associated were 150 or so TCR beta chains. The finding came from a later analysis; first-cohort TCR clusters tended to co-occur in the roughly 120 validation repertoires. Diagnosis of cytomegalovirus status made by the classifier reportedly showed high specificity and sensitivity.

The TCR was taken from a woman aged 18 to 35 in good health and CMV-seronegative. The genes are TRBV2 and TRBJ1-4; TRBD1 matches at 10 bases. Sequenced sample: PBMCs. CDR3 bases: TGTGCCAGCAGGGAGGGACAGGGGCAGAATGAAAAACTGTTTTTT. Amino acids: CASREGQGQNEKLFF. Using reference TRBV2 and TRBJ1-4 for the parts outside the CDR3, the full variable domain is EPEVTQTPSHQVTQMGQEVILRCVPISNHLYFYWYRQILGQKVEFLVSFYNNEISEKSEIFDDQFSVERPDGSNFTLKIRSTKLEDSAMYFCASREGQGQNEKLFFGSGTQLSVL.